The present entry profiles one T cell receptor beta chain with its context. Its specificity is unknown. The data originate from a study of CD8 T cell repertoires and HIV-1 epitope variants. Assay: immunoSEQ multiplex PCR; the TCRdb copy retains only in-frame clones and omits some. The sample has about 5,300 clones, about 60% seen once. Trimming removed 3 bases from V and 3 bases from J; junction bases left unmatched: 6. CDR1 MNHNS and CDR2 SASEGT come from the germline V gene. This CDR3 is built from 15 residues. Sequenced sample: cultured CD8+ T cells derived from PBMCs. This chain joins TRBV6-1 and TRBJ2-3; 7 bases align to TRBD2. This clonotype was obtained from a male donor with HIV. The CDR3 spells CASSDRWEGTDTQYF. CDR3 nucleotide sequence: TGTGCCAGCAGTGATAGGTGGGAGGGAACAGATACGCAGTATTTT.